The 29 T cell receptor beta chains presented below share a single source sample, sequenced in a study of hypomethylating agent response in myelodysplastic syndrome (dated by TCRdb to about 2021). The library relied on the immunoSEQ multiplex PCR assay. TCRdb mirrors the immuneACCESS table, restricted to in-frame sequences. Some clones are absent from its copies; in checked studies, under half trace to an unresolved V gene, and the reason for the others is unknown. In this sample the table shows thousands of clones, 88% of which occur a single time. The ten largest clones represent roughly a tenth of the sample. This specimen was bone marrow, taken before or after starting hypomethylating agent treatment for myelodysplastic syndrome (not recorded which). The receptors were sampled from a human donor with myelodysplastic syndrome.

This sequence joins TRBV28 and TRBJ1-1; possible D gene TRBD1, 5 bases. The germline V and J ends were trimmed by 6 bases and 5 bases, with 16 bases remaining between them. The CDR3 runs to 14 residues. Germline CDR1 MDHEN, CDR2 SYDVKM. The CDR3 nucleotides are TGTGCCAGCAGACATCCGCGGGGACTGACTGAAGCTTTCTTT. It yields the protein CASRHPRGLTEAFF.

The CDR3 region has the DNA TGTGCCAGCAGCTTTTCGCCGGGGGAGCGGGCTTTCTTT. Residues: CASSFSPGERAFF. The genes are TRBV7-2 and TRBJ1-1; perhaps TRBD1 as D (5 bases). Germline assignment: CDR1 SGHTA and CDR2 FQGNSA. The CDR3 consists of 13 residues. Trimming shortened V by 3 bases and J by 11 bases, and 16 bases separated the two germline ends.

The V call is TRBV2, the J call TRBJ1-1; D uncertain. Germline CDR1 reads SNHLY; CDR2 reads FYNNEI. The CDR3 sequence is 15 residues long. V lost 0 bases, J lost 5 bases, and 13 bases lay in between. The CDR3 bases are TGTGCCAGCAGTGAAGCGCTGGGGAGGCGAACTGAAGCTTTCTTT. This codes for CASSEALGRRTEAFF. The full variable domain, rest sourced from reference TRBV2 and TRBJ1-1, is EPEVTQTPSHQVTQMGQEVILRCVPISNHLYFYWYRQILGQKVEFLVSFYNNEISEKSEIFDDQFSVERPDGSNFTLKIRSTKLEDSAMYFCASSEALGRRTEAFFGQGTRLTVV.

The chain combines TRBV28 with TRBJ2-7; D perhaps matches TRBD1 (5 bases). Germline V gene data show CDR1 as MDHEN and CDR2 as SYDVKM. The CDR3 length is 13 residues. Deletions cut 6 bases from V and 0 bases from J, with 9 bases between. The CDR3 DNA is TGTGCCAGCAGCCATGACAGCTCCTACGAGCAGTACGTC. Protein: CASSHDSSYEQYV.

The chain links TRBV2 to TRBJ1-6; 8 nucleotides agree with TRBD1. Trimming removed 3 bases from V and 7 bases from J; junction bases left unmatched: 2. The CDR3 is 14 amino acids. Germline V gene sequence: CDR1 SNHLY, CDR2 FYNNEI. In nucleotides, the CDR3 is TGTGCCAGCAGTGAGAACAGGGGGAATTCACCCCTCCACTTT. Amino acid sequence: CASSENRGNSPLHF.

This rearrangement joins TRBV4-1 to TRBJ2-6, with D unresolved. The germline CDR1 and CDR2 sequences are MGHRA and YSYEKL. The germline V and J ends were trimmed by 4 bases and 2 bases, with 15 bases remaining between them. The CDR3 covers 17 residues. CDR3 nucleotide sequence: TGCGCCAGCAGCCCAGGCTTATGGCAGACTGGGGCCAACGTCCTGACTTTC. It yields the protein CASSPGLWQTGANVLTF.

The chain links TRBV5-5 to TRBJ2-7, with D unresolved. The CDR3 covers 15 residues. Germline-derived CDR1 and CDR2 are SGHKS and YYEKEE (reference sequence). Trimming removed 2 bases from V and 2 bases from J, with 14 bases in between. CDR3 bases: TGTGCCAGCAGCTTCGCGGCAGGCGGTACCTACGAGCAGTACTTC. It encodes CASSFAAGGTYEQYF.

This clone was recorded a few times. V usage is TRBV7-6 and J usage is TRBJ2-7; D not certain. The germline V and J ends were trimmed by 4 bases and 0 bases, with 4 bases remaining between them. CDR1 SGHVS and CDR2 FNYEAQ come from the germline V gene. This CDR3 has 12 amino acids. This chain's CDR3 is CASSSSSYEQYF. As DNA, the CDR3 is TGTGCCAGCAGCTCCTCCTCCTACGAGCAGTACTTC.

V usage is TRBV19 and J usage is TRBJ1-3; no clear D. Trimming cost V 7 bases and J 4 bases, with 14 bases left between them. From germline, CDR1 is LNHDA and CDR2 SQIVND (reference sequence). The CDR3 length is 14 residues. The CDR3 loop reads CASMRGSGGNTIYF. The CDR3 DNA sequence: TGTGCCAGTATGCGAGGCTCAGGCGGAAACACCATATATTTT.

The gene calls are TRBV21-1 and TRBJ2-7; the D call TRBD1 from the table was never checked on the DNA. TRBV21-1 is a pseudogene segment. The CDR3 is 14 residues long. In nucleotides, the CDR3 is TGTGCCAGCAGCATCCCTTCAGGGTCCTACGAGCAGTACTTC. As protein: CASSIPSGSYEQYF.

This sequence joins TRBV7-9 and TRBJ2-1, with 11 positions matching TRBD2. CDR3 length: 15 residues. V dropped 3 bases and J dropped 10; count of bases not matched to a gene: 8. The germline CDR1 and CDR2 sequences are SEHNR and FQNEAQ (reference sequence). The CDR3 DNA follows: TGTGCCAGCAGCTTTACTAGCGGGAGTTCGAACGAGCAGTTCTTC. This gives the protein CASSFTSGSSNEQFF.

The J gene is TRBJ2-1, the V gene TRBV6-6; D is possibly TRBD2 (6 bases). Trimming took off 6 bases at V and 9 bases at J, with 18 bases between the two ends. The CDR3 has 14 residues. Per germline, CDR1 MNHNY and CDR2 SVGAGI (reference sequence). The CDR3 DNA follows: TGTGCCAGCAGACCACCGGCGGGGCGGGGTGAGCAGTTCTTC. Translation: CASRPPAGRGEQFF.

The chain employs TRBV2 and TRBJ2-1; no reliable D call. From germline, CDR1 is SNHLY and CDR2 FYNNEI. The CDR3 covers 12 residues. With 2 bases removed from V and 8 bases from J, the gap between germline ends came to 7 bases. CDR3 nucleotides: TGTGCCAGCAGTGAAAACGGCGATGAGCAGTTCTTC. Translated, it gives CASSENGDEQFF.

The CDR3 DNA is TGTGCCAGCAGCACTCCCGTGGGGTTATCTCAAGAGACCCAGTACTTC. Amino acid sequence: CASSTPVGLSQETQYF. This sequence joins TRBV7-6 and TRBJ2-5; D gene unclear. V shed 5 bases and J shed 2 bases, with 18 bases lying between them. CDR3 length: 16 residues. Germline loops: CDR1 SGHVS, CDR2 FNYEAQ.

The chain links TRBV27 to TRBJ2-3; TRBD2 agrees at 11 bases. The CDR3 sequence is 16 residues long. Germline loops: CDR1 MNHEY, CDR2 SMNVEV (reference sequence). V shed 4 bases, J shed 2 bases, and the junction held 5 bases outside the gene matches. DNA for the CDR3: TGTGCCAGCAGTTACGGGACTAGCGGATTCACAGATACGCAGTATTTT. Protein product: CASSYGTSGFTDTQYF.

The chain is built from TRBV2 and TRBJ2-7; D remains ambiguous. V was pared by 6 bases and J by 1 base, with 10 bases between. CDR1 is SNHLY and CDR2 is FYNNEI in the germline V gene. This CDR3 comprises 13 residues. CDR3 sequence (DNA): TGTGCCAGCAGCGACGGGCTTTCCTACGAGCAGTACGTC. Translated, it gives CASSDGLSYEQYV.

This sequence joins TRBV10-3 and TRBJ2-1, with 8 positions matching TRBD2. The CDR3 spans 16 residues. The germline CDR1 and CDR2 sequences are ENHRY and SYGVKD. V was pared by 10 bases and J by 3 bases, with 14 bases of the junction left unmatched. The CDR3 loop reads CASRQDFTSGYNEQFF. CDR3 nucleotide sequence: TGTGCCAGTCGACAGGATTTTACTAGCGGCTACAATGAGCAGTTCTTC.

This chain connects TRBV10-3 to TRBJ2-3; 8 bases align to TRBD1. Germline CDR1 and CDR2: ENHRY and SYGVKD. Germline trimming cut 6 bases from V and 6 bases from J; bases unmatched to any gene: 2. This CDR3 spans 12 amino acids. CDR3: CAIRQGEDTQYF. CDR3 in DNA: TGTGCCATCAGACAGGGGGAGGATACGCAGTATTTT.

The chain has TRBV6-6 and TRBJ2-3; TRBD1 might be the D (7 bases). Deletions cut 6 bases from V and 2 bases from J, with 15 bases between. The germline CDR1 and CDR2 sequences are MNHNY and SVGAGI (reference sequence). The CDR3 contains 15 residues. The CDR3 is CASSDQGDFTDTQYF. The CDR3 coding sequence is TGTGCCAGCAGCGACCAGGGGGACTTCACAGATACGCAGTATTTT.

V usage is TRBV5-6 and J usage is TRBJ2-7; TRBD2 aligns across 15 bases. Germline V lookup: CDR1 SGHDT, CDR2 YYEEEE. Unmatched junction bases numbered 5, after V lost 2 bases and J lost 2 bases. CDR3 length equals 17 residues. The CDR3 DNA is TGTGCCAGCAGCTTTGGACTAGCGGGAGGGAGGGCCTACGAGCAGTACTTC. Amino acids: CASSFGLAGGRAYEQYF.

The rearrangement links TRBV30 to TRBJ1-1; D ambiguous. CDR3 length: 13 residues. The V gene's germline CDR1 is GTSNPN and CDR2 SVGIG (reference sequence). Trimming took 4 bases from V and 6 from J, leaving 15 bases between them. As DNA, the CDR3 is TGTGCCTGGAAGGATCCCAGGACCGCTGAAGCTTTCTTT. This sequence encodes CAWKDPRTAEAFF. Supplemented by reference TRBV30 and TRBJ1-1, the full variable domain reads SQTIHQWPATLVQPVGSPLSLECTVEGTSNPNLYWYRQAAGRGLQLLFYSVGIGQISSEVPQNLSASRPQDRQFILSSKKLLLSDSGFYLCAWKDPRTAEAFFGQGTRLTVV.

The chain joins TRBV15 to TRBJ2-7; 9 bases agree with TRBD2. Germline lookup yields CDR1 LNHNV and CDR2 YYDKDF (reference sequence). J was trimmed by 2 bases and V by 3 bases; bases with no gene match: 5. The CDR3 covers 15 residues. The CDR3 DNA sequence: TGTGCCACCAGCAGCGGGACTAGCTCTACCTACGAGCAGTACTTC. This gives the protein CATSSGTSSTYEQYF.

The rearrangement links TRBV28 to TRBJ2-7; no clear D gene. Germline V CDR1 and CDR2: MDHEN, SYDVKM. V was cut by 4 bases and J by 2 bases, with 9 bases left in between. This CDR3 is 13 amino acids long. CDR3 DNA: TGTGCCAGCAGTTCCTCCCTACCCTACGAGCAGTACTTC. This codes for CASSSSLPYEQYF.

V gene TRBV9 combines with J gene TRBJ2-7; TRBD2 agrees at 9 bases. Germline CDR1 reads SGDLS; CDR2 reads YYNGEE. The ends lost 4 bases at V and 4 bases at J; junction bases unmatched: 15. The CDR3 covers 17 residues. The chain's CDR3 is CASSLHPGGRAAYEQYF. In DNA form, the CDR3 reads TGTGCCAGCAGCCTTCATCCTGGCGGGAGGGCCGCATACGAGCAGTACTTC. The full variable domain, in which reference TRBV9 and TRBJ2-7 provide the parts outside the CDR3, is DSGVTQTPKHLITATGQRVTLRCSPRSGDLSVYWYQQSLDQGLQFLIQYYNGEERAKGNILERFSAQQFPDLHSELNLSSLELGDSALYFCASSLHPGGRAAYEQYFGPGTRLTVT.

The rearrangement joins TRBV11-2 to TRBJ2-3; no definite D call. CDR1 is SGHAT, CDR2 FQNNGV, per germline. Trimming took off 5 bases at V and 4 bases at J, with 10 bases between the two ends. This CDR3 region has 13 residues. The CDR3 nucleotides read TGTGCCAGCAGCCCGCTCCGGGCAGATACGCAGTATTTT. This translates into CASSPLRADTQYF.

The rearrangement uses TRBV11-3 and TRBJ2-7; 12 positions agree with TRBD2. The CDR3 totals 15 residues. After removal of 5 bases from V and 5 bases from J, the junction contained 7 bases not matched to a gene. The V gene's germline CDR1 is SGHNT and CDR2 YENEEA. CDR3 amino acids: CASSRRTSGTNEQYF. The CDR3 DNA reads TGTGCCAGCAGCCGCAGGACTAGCGGGACCAACGAGCAGTACTTC.

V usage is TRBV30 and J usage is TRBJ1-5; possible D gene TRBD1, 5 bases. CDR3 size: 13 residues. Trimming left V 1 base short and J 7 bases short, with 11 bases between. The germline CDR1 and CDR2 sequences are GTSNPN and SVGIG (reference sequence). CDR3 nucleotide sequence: TGTGCCTGGAGTGAGGGGATTGGACAGCCCCAGCATTTT. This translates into CAWSEGIGQPQHF. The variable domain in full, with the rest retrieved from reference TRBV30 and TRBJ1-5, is SQTIHQWPATLVQPVGSPLSLECTVEGTSNPNLYWYRQAAGRGLQLLFYSVGIGQISSEVPQNLSASRPQDRQFILSSKKLLLSDSGFYLCAWSEGIGQPQHFGDGTRLSIL.

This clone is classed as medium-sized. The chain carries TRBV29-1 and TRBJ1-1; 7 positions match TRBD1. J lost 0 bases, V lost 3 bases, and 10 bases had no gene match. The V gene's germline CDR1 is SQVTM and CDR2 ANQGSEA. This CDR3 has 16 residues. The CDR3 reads CSVDSGTVSMNTEAFF. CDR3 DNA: TGCAGCGTTGATTCCGGGACAGTGAGCATGAACACTGAAGCTTTCTTT.

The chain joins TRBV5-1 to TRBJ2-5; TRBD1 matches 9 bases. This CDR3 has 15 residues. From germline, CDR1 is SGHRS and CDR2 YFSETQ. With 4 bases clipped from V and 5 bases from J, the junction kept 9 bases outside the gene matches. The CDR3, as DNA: TGCGCCAGCAGCCTAGGACAGGGGTCTAGGGAGACCCAGTACTTC. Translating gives CASSLGQGSRETQYF.